The clone carrying this TCR beta chain was detected many times. Its antigen remains unidentified. The study built unsorted libraries from 2 million PBMCs kept at -80 C. Synthesis of cDNA was accomplished via 5'RACE employing 10-nucleotide random UMIs. Over 160 million TCR-beta sequences from 15-18 subjects were obtained in each sequencing run. Each CDR3 protein gets one entry after TCRdb re-called the 5' RACE reads with MiXCR. Among about 59,000 distinct CDR3 sequences listed, approximately 3.7% were seen once. This record comes from a study of neurological immune-mediated disorders. Trimming took off 5 bases at V and 1 base at J, with 14 bases between the two ends. CDR1 DFQATT and CDR2 SNEGSKA come from the germline V gene (reference sequence). The CDR3 loop spans 14 amino acids. Overall study findings and caveats: Phylogenetic grouping assigned the repertoires of 18 of 34 multiple sclerosis patients to a single cluster of related CDR3 sequences. This cluster may be a repertoire-level signature.

This sequence originates from a woman aged 50 to 60 with multiple sclerosis. Sequenced: PBMCs. V is TRBV20-1 and J is TRBJ1-1; weak D call: TRBD1 (5 bases). CDR3 loop: CSARAGPGNTEAFF. The CDR3, as DNA: TGCAGTGCTCGGGCGGGGCCAGGGAACACTGAAGCTTTCTTT.